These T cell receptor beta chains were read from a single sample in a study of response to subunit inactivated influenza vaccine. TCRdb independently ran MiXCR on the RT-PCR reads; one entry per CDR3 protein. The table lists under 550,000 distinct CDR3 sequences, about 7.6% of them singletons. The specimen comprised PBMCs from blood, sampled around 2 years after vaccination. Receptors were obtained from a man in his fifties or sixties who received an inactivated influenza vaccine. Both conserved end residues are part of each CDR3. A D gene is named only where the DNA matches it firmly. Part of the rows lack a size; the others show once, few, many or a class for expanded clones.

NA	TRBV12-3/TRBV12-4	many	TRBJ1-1	TGTGCCAGCAGTGGGAACACTGAAGCTTTCTTT	CASSGNTEAFF
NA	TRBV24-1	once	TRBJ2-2	TGTGCCACCAGTACCTACAGGGCCAGCACCGGGGAGCTGTTTTTT	CATSTYRASTGELFF
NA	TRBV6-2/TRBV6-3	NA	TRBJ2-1	TGTGCCAGCTCCCTATTGGGATCTAGGTCTGGGGAGCAGTTCTTC	CASSLLGSRSGEQFF
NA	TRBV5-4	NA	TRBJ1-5	TGTGCCAGCAGCTTGGGGGGGACCTATCAGCCCCAGCATTTT	CASSLGGTYQPQHF
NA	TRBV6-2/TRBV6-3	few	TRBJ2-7	TGTGCCAGCAGTTACCTCGGGACTTCCTTCTCCTACGAGCAGTACTTC	CASSYLGTSFSYEQYF
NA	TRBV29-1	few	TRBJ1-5	TGCAGCGTTGGATCTGAGGCAGGACGACAGCCCCAGCATTTT	CSVGSEAGRQPQHF
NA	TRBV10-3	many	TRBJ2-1	TGTGCCATCAGTGAGGGGCTGGGGTACAATGAGCAGTTCTTC	CAISEGLGYNEQFF
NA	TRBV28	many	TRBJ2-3	TGTGCCAGCAGTTTTGCCGGGAACACAGATACGCAGTATTTT	CASSFAGNTDTQYF
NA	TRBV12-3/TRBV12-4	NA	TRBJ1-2	TGTGCCAGCTGTCGCCGGAACTCCATAACGACCAACTACTATGGCTACACCTTC	CASCRRNSITTNYYGYTF
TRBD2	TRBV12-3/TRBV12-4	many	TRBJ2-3	TGTGCCAGCAGTTTAGCGGGAGGGGTCACAGATACGCAGTATTTT	CASSLAGGVTDTQYF
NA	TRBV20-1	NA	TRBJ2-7	TGCAGTGCCGAGGGGAGAACAGGTGGATACGAGCAGTACTTC	CSAEGRTGGYEQYF
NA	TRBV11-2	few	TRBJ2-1	TGTGCCAGCAGCTTACTCCCCAATGAGCAGTTCTTC	CASSLLPNEQFF
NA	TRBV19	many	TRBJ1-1	TGTGCCAGTAGTATGGTTCAGAAGAACACTGAAGCTTTCTTT	CASSMVQKNTEAFF
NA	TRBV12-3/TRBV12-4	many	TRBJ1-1	TGTGCCAGCAGCACCCAAACAATGAACACTGAAGCTTTCTTT	CASSTQTMNTEAFF
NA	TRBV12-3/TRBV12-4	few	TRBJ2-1	TGTGCCAGCTGGAACCGGGACCGTTACAATGAGCAGTTCTTC	CASWNRDRYNEQFF